Listed below are T cell receptor beta chains from one sample, sequenced in a study of blood T cell repertoires in COVID-19. Assay used: immunoSEQ multiplex PCR; TCRdb lists only in-frame clones, some missing. The sample has 190,000 or so clones, roughly 86% seen once. Material for sequencing was PBMCs or T cells enriched from blood (not recorded which). Every receptor here comes from a woman aged 25-40 years who had recovered from COVID-19. CDR3s leave out the opening cysteine and the closing phenylalanine or tryptophan. Each record gives: V gene, CDR3 length, clone size, CDR3 protein. Size is stated for part of the rows, as once, few or many counts, or as a class when the clone is expanded.

TRBV12-3/TRBV12-4	9	NA	ASWISRGYT
TRBV9	9	NA	ASSGREGYT
TRBV3-1/TRBV3-2	12	once	ASSQVLGPDTQY
TRBV18	11	NA	ASSQADRNEQY
TRBV5-8	14	few	ASSRPGTREFYGYT
TRBV7-9	12	NA	ASSLGTGDAPLH
TRBV6-5	13	NA	ASKLRDSPNTEAF
TRBV9	14	NA	ASSPLVGGSTGELF
TRBV28	13	NA	ASSLGQGLRNTIY
TRBV25-1	13	NA	ASSEWPSGTYEQY
TRBV27	9	NA	ASSSQETQY
TRBV3-1/TRBV3-2	14	NA	ASSQDSSGAYNEQF
TRBV5-4	15	NA	ASSFAQGRTYNSPLH
TRBV5-1	13	NA	ASSLGSGLNTEAF
TRBV28	13	NA	ASSLLVGDSYEQY
TRBV19	13	NA	ASSIGQAKAGELF
TRBV15	14	NA	ATSTPPGGGIHEQF
TRBV30	13	NA	AWSQGGASNQPQH
TRBV6-2/TRBV6-3	15	NA	ASSYSSMGRGNEKLF
TRBV12-3/TRBV12-4	11	NA	ASSQGGPGELF
TRBV7-9	11	NA	ASNPAGTDTQY
TRBV3-1/TRBV3-2	15	NA	ASSQDFYGSPYNEQF
TRBV19	13	NA	ASSIGLAGENEQF
TRBV7-9	10	NA	ASSLLGGIRH
TRBV3-1/TRBV3-2	13	NA	ASSQVEGVNSPLH
TRBV6-6	17	NA	ASSRLSSGSRSSYNEQF
TRBV5-4	14	NA	ASSSGTSGRYNEQF
TRBV3-1/TRBV3-2	12	NA	ASSPEWRAGELF
TRBV4-2	11	NA	ASSRDRGAEAF
TRBV6-4	14	NA	ASSDRGLAPYNEQF
TRBV27	10	NA	ASSTGFAEAF
TRBV5-4	12	NA	ASSQGHGGYEQY
TRBV2	12	NA	ASSQQGRNTEAF
TRBV4-1	14	NA	ASSQETGGYYQPQH
TRBV25-1	14	NA	ASSDEDRLSNYGYT
TRBV5-1	11	NA	ASRLAGDHEQY
TRBV27	13	NA	ASSSVAGPQETQY
TRBV19	13	once	ASSTPRGGNEKLF
TRBV7-2	14	NA	ASSILRVDSYNEQF
TRBV5-8	13	NA	ASSLGGTGAQPQH
TRBV28	13	NA	ASSSASGSANEQF
TRBV13	16	NA	ASSLLAGEGGATDTQY
TRBV13	14	NA	ASSSGTSGSTDTQY
TRBV11-2	15	NA	ASSLNRAGVGRGELF
TRBV27	13	few	ASSPSIGEVYEQY
TRBV3-1/TRBV3-2	14	NA	ASSQYSGRAKDTQY
TRBV6-2/TRBV6-3	15	once	ASSYLNGLYSNQPQH
TRBV5-4	13	NA	ASSLDREWDTEAF
TRBV20-1	9	NA	SARSRETQY
TRBV19	17	NA	ASSNTVRDRGLKNEKLF
TRBV18	12	NA	ASSPSVGRFEQF
TRBV7-2	14	few	ASSINGQLSGNTIY
TRBV4-1	9	NA	ASSQGEGAF